The present T cell receptor beta chain was sequenced within a study of shared clonotypes between healthy human individuals. Study at large: The donors, two women and three men, were aged 18 to 49.

The CDR3 consists of 12 residues. Between the trimmed V and J ends, which lost 1 base and 4 bases, there was a span of 4 bases. Germline V gene sequence: CDR1 SGHVS, CDR2 FNYEAQ. Some clones are missing from TCRdb's copy, which holds only in-frame ones; the method was immunoSEQ multiplex PCR. The sample has around 940,000 clones, roughly 72% seen once. This TCR was recovered from a man between 18 and 29 years old in good health. J is TRBJ2-5 and V is TRBV7-6, with D hard to call. Sequences were obtained from memory CD4+ T cells sorted from blood. This sample's subset: CD45RA-negative fraction. The CDR3 here is CASSLDPETQYF. CDR3 coding DNA: TGTGCCAGCAGCTTAGACCCAGAGACCCAGTACTTC. The entire variable domain, with the rest obtained from reference TRBV7-6 and TRBJ2-5, is as follows: GAGVSQSPRYKVTKRGQDVALRCDPISGHVSLYWYRQALGQGPEFLTYFNYEAQQDKSGLPNDRFSAERPEGSISTLTIQRTEQRDSAMYRCASSLDPETQYFGPGTRLLVL.